The 21 T cell receptor beta chains below were found in one sample sequenced in a study of CD8 T cells in Susac syndrome (dated by TCRdb to about 2019). Receptor libraries were prepared by the immunoSEQ multiplex PCR assay. RNA was extracted with the RNeasy kit and roughly 0.45 to 1 ug was reverse transcribed using random hexamers. TCRdb reran the public reads through fastp at Q25 and MiXCR, keeping productive beta chains. Each entry merges the rows of one CDR3 protein and shows their most common DNA and genes. The sample has around 71,000 distinct CDR3 sequences on record, roughly 95% of them singletons. The ten top clones hold 0.11% of the sample. Sequencing was performed on CD4+ T cells from PBMCs. The receptors come from a human donor with multiple sclerosis.

This rearrangement joins TRBV6-1 to TRBJ2-5; D possibly corresponds to TRBD2 (7 bases). From germline, CDR1 is MNHNS and CDR2 SASEGT. This CDR3 is 17 amino acids long. V was shortened by 6 bases and J by 3 bases, with 23 bases between the two germline ends. CDR3 DNA: TGTGCCAGCAGCAGCTGGGAGGGGACGGGGGCAAAAGAGACCCAGTACTTC. Its translation is CASSSWEGTGAKETQYF.

The rearrangement uses TRBV30 and TRBJ1-5; D ambiguous. The CDR3 is 13 residues long. Germline-derived CDR1 and CDR2 are GTSNPN and SVGIG (reference sequence). With 0 bases removed from V and 0 bases from J, the gap between germline ends came to 3 bases. CDR3 bases: TGTGCCTGGAGTGTACATAGCAATCAGCCCCAGCATTTT. Protein sequence: CAWSVHSNQPQHF.

This chain uses TRBV29-1 with TRBJ2-1; 8 positions match TRBD2. Germline V gives CDR1 SQVTM, CDR2 ANQGSEA. CDR3 length: 15 amino acids. V lost 4 bases and J lost 5; bases outside the gene matches: 10. As DNA, the CDR3 is TGCAGCGTTGGGACGGGGGGGCAGATTAACAATGAGCAGTTCTTC. This sequence encodes CSVGTGGQINNEQFF.

V usage is TRBV9 and J usage is TRBJ2-3; D is perhaps TRBD1 (6 bases). Trimming removed 0 bases at V and 0 bases at J, with 14 bases between. CDR1 and CDR2 from the germline V gene are SGDLS and YYNGEE. The CDR3 spans 17 residues. The CDR3 region has the DNA TGTGCCAGCAGCGTAGATCAGGGGCCAGGAAGCACAGATACGCAGTATTTT. Translating it yields CASSVDQGPGSTDTQYF. Full variable domain (missing parts from reference TRBV9 and TRBJ2-3): DSGVTQTPKHLITATGQRVTLRCSPRSGDLSVYWYQQSLDQGLQFLIQYYNGEERAKGNILERFSAQQFPDLHSELNLSSLELGDSALYFCASSVDQGPGSTDTQYFGPGTRLTVL.

The J gene is TRBJ2-5, the V gene TRBV6-1; 9 nucleotides align to TRBD2. In germline, CDR1 is MNHNS, CDR2 SASEGT. Losses at the gene ends were 6 bases for V and 5 bases for J; bases not matched to a gene: 7. This CDR3 comprises 14 residues. In nucleotides, the CDR3 is TGTGCCAGCAGGGAGGTAGCGGGGGTTGAGACCCAGTACTTC. It specifies CASREVAGVETQYF.

In its sample, this clonotype was seen once. V gene TRBV20-1 combines with J gene TRBJ2-1, with 8 bases matching TRBD1. The CDR3 is 14 amino acids. The V and J ends lost 6 bases and 8 bases, in that order; junction bases with no gene match: 12. Germline V CDR1 and CDR2: DFQATT, SNEGSKA (reference sequence). CDR3 loop: CSAQSQGAIYEQFF. Here the CDR3 DNA reads TGCAGTGCACAAAGCCAGGGGGCTATCTATGAGCAGTTCTTC.

V and J are TRBV5-1 and TRBJ2-5; 9 bases are a match to TRBD1. This CDR3 spans 15 amino acids. Looked up from germline, CDR1 is SGHRS and CDR2 is YFSETQ. The ends lost 4 bases at V and 5 bases at J; junction bases unmatched: 9. CDR3 DNA: TGCGCCAGCAGCCACCCGGGACAGGGCCCCGAGACCCAGTACTTC. Protein product: CASSHPGQGPETQYF.

V is TRBV2 and J is TRBJ2-7, with 8 bases identical to TRBD2. J lost 6 bases, V lost 6 bases, and 10 bases had no gene match. This CDR3 spans 14 amino acids. Per the germline V gene, CDR1 is SNHLY and CDR2 is FYNNEI. The DNA of the CDR3 is TGTGCCAGCAGGCGGGGGGTTGTAGAGGTCGAGCAGTACTTC. This codes for CASRRGVVEVEQYF. The whole variable domain, filled in from reference TRBV2 and TRBJ2-7, reads EPEVTQTPSHQVTQMGQEVILRCVPISNHLYFYWYRQILGQKVEFLVSFYNNEISEKSEIFDDQFSVERPDGSNFTLKIRSTKLEDSAMYFCASRRGVVEVEQYFGPGTRLTVT.

CDR3 sequence reads: CASRGRGTTWFF. The CDR3 nucleotides read TGTGCCAGCAGGGGTCGAGGGACGACGTGGTTTTTT. The chain carries TRBV7-8 and TRBJ2-2; the D call may be TRBD1 or TRBD2 (5 bases each). Germline-derived CDR1 and CDR2 are SGHVS and FQNEAQ. V lost 6 bases and J lost 16, with 18 bases in between. This CDR3 is built from 12 residues.

This chain connects TRBV20-1 to TRBJ2-7, with 8 positions matching TRBD2. V lost 1 base, J lost 4 bases, and 9 bases stayed unmatched. Germline V gene lookup returns CDR1 DFQATT and CDR2 SNEGSKA (reference sequence). The CDR3 spans 15 residues. DNA for the CDR3: TGCAGTGCTAGAGTCGGAAGCGGGGGCTTTTACGAGCAGTACTTC. Amino acid sequence: CSARVGSGGFYEQYF.

Here the CDR3 reads CASSQRGTLQETQYF. CDR3 bases: TGCGCCAGCAGCCAAAGGGGAACCCTCCAAGAGACCCAGTACTTC. The rearrangement joins TRBV4-1 to TRBJ2-5; D is perhaps TRBD1 (5 bases). CDR1 is MGHRA, CDR2 YSYEKL, per germline. This CDR3 has 15 residues. Trimming left V 2 bases short and J 1 base short, with 11 bases between.

In nucleotides, the CDR3 is TGTGCCAGCAGCCGACCGGGGGGCACCCAAGAGACCCAGTACTTC. Its protein is CASSRPGGTQETQYF. The chain combines TRBV7-2 with TRBJ2-5; a weak D match, TRBD2 (7 bases). Germline loops: CDR1 SGHTA, CDR2 FQGNSA. Trimming took 5 bases from V and 1 from J, leaving 14 bases between them. CDR3 length: 15 amino acids.

CDR3 loop: CASSITGFSDTIYF. The CDR3 coding sequence is TGTGCCAGCAGCATAACAGGGTTTAGTGACACCATATATTTT. The rearrangement links TRBV7-2 to TRBJ1-3, with a possible D match to TRBD1 (6 bases). The V gene lost 5 bases and the J gene lost 8 bases, with 16 bases spanning the gap. Per the germline V gene, CDR1 is SGHTA and CDR2 is FQGNSA. This CDR3 spans 14 amino acids.

The J gene is TRBJ2-3, the V gene TRBV5-4; a weak D match, TRBD2 (6 bases). The CDR3 contains 12 residues. Trimming took 4 bases from V and 6 from J, leaving 9 bases between them. Germline CDR1 and CDR2: SGHNT and YYREEE (reference sequence). This chain's CDR3 is CASSLTSDTQYF. The CDR3 region has the DNA TGTGCCAGCAGCCTGACTAGTGATACGCAGTATTTT.

The chain couples TRBV30 to TRBJ1-2; D might be TRBD1 (6 bases). V was cut by 7 bases and J by 7 bases, with 13 bases left in between. Germline V CDR1 and CDR2: GTSNPN, SVGIG (reference sequence). This CDR3 spans 11 amino acids. The CDR3 DNA is TGTGCCTCTTCCTCGACAGGTGGCTACACCTTC. Translated, it gives CASSSTGGYTF.

This rearrangement joins TRBV20-1 to TRBJ1-1, with D tentatively TRBD1 (5 bases). The CDR3 loop spans 13 amino acids. V lost 0 bases, J lost 4 bases, and 9 bases lay in between. Germline V gene sequence: CDR1 DFQATT, CDR2 SNEGSKA (reference sequence). The CDR3 here is CSAREGGGTEAFF. Written as DNA, the CDR3 is TGCAGTGCTAGAGAGGGGGGTGGCACTGAAGCTTTCTTT.

The chain joins TRBV3-1 to TRBJ1-1, with D hard to call. Per the germline V gene, CDR1 is LGHDT and CDR2 is YNNKEL (reference sequence). The V end was cut by 3 bases, the J end by 1 base, with 9 bases between. The CDR3 is 14 residues long. The CDR3 spells CASSHLRENTEAFF. The CDR3 region has the DNA TGTGCCAGCAGCCACCTACGAGAGAACACTGAAGCTTTCTTT. Drawing the rest from reference TRBV3-1 and TRBJ1-1, the complete variable domain is DTAVSQTPKYLVTQMGNDKSIKCEQNLGHDTMYWYKQDSKKFLKIMFSYNNKELIINETVPNRFSPKSPDKAHLNLHINSLELGDSAVYFCASSHLRENTEAFFGQGTRLTVV.

The genes are TRBV18 and TRBJ2-7; 11 nucleotides align to TRBD1. The CDR3 length is 15 residues. The germline CDR1 and CDR2 sequences are KGHSH and LQKENI. J was trimmed by 2 bases and V by 4 bases; bases with no gene match: 4. CDR3 loop: CASSRAGQGAYEQYF. The CDR3 DNA sequence: TGTGCCAGCTCACGCGCGGGACAGGGGGCCTACGAGCAGTACTTC. Combining the CDR3 with reference TRBV18 and TRBJ2-7 gives the whole variable domain NAGVMQNPRHLVRRRGQEARLRCSPMKGHSHVYWYRQLPEEGLKFMVYLQKENIIDESGMPKERFSAEFPKEGPSILRIQQVVRGDSAAYFCASSRAGQGAYEQYFGPGTRLTVT.

V gene TRBV6-5 combines with J gene TRBJ2-2; D might be TRBD2 (7 bases). Trimming took 7 bases from V and 7 from J, leaving 16 bases between them. The CDR3 runs 14 residues. Looked up from germline, CDR1 is MNHEY and CDR2 is SVGAGI. The CDR3: CASTTRGGIGELFF. The CDR3 coding sequence is TGTGCCAGCACCACGAGGGGGGGGATCGGGGAGCTGTTTTTT.

The chain couples TRBV3-1 to TRBJ2-3, with 8 nucleotides matching TRBD2. The germline V gene encodes CDR1 LGHDT and CDR2 YNNKEL (reference sequence). The CDR3 consists of 16 residues. V lost 5 bases and J lost 2; bases outside the gene matches: 9. CDR3 amino acids: CASSSLSGGLTDTQYF. The DNA for the CDR3 is TGTGCCAGCAGCAGCCTGAGCGGGGGTCTCACAGATACGCAGTATTTT.

V and J are TRBV6-2 or TRBV6-3 and TRBJ2-6; perhaps TRBD1 as D (5 bases). Trimming removed 7 bases at V and 0 bases at J, with 13 bases between. The CDR3 is 16 amino acids. CDR1 and CDR2 (germline): MNHEY, SVGEGT. CDR3 bases: TGTGCCAGCACTGACAGTCTGCCCTCTGGGGCCAACGTCCTGACTTTC. Protein: CASTDSLPSGANVLTF.